The rows below give T cell receptor beta chains drawn from one sample of a study of T cell repertoires in cytomegalovirus infection. What these receptors recognize is not known. TCRdb re-called the reads through MiXCR, storing one row per CDR3 protein. The data hold about 920,000 distinct CDR3 sequences, with around 30% observed a single time. Source: cultured CD8+ T cells from PBMCs, taken from culture after CMV antigen stimulation. These receptors all stem from a human donor in good health (CMV status not recorded). Some clones in this sample may be carry-over from other donors' samples. CDR3s leave out the opening cysteine and the closing phenylalanine or tryptophan. Each record gives: CDR3 length, V gene, J gene, CDR3 protein.

cdr3_length: 8; v_call: TRBV4-1; j_call: TRBJ1-3; cdr3_aa: ASSHYTIY
cdr3_length: 12; v_call: TRBV6-5; j_call: TRBJ1-1; cdr3_aa: ASSYSGTGGSAF
cdr3_length: 10; v_call: TRBV19; j_call: TRBJ2-2; cdr3_aa: GAGPRGGELF
cdr3_length: 14; v_call: TRBV9; j_call: TRBJ1-1; cdr3_aa: ASSVVRTGMNTEAF
cdr3_length: 10; v_call: TRBV7-9; j_call: TRBJ1-1; cdr3_aa: ASSLSKNEAF
cdr3_length: 12; v_call: TRBV10-3; j_call: TRBJ2-3; cdr3_aa: AISGTGGTDTQY
cdr3_length: 9; v_call: TRBV19; j_call: TRBJ2-1; cdr3_aa: ASSIGEEQF
cdr3_length: 12; v_call: TRBV5-1; j_call: TRBJ1-5; cdr3_aa: ASSQGADNQPQH
cdr3_length: 12; v_call: TRBV25-1; j_call: TRBJ1-1; cdr3_aa: ASGPGQGVTEAF
cdr3_length: 9; v_call: TRBV20-1; j_call: TRBJ2-7; cdr3_aa: SARSSREQY
cdr3_length: 10; v_call: TRBV27; j_call: TRBJ1-3; cdr3_aa: ASSLPGTTIY
cdr3_length: 16; v_call: TRBV9; j_call: TRBJ1-2; cdr3_aa: ASSGSGSGVFLGDGYT
cdr3_length: 15; v_call: TRBV12-3/TRBV12-4; j_call: TRBJ2-1; cdr3_aa: ASSPHPGTGSYNEQF
cdr3_length: 10; v_call: TRBV10-3; j_call: TRBJ2-5; cdr3_aa: AISESRETQY
cdr3_length: 13; v_call: TRBV6-6; j_call: TRBJ2-5; cdr3_aa: ASSYSLAGRETQY
cdr3_length: 14; v_call: TRBV7-8; j_call: TRBJ1-1; cdr3_aa: ASSLAGGKGDTEAF
cdr3_length: 12; v_call: TRBV20-1; j_call: TRBJ1-5; cdr3_aa: SVRGTGANQPQH
cdr3_length: 12; v_call: TRBV7-9; j_call: TRBJ2-3; cdr3_aa: ASSWGLGKDTQY
cdr3_length: 13; v_call: TRBV3-1; j_call: TRBJ2-3; cdr3_aa: ASRDRENLADTQY
cdr3_length: 16; v_call: TRBV12-3/TRBV12-4; j_call: TRBJ2-3; cdr3_aa: ASSLWGTAGGRTDTQY
cdr3_length: 12; v_call: TRBV7-3; j_call: TRBJ2-3; cdr3_aa: ASSLRGAPDTQY
cdr3_length: 11; v_call: TRBV7-8; j_call: TRBJ1-3; cdr3_aa: ASSTGTLNTIY
cdr3_length: 10; v_call: TRBV20-1; j_call: TRBJ1-2; cdr3_aa: SDGATNYGYT
cdr3_length: 15; v_call: TRBV6-2/TRBV6-3; j_call: TRBJ2-2; cdr3_aa: ASRGQGARMYTGELF
cdr3_length: 12; v_call: TRBV27; j_call: TRBJ1-6; cdr3_aa: ASSLGGGLSPLH
cdr3_length: 11; v_call: TRBV6-2/TRBV6-3; j_call: TRBJ2-7; cdr3_aa: ASSYLRAHEQY
cdr3_length: 14; v_call: TRBV4-1; j_call: TRBJ2-1; cdr3_aa: ASSQLAGGDYNEQF
cdr3_length: 14; v_call: TRBV6-1; j_call: TRBJ1-1; cdr3_aa: ASTRPEGRGNTEAF
cdr3_length: 13; v_call: TRBV7-8; j_call: TRBJ2-1; cdr3_aa: ASSSQYPALNEQF
cdr3_length: 13; v_call: TRBV27; j_call: TRBJ2-3; cdr3_aa: ASGTTGGAPDTQY
cdr3_length: 13; v_call: TRBV7-9; j_call: TRBJ1-1; cdr3_aa: ASSLIMGSGTEAF
cdr3_length: 11; v_call: TRBV20-1; j_call: TRBJ2-1; cdr3_aa: SARSQGPEEQF
cdr3_length: 12; v_call: TRBV15; j_call: TRBJ1-4; cdr3_aa: ATHDRGSNEKLF
cdr3_length: 12; v_call: TRBV19; j_call: TRBJ1-1; cdr3_aa: ASSSTGRGPEAF
cdr3_length: 14; v_call: TRBV20-1; j_call: TRBJ2-1; cdr3_aa: SARELAGSSYNEQF
cdr3_length: 14; v_call: TRBV7-8; j_call: TRBJ2-2; cdr3_aa: ASSLPSGGYTGELF
cdr3_length: 12; v_call: TRBV28; j_call: TRBJ2-3; cdr3_aa: ASSFRDGSDTQY
cdr3_length: 12; v_call: TRBV27; j_call: TRBJ2-7; cdr3_aa: ASSLEQGTYEQY
cdr3_length: 12; v_call: TRBV6-2/TRBV6-3; j_call: TRBJ2-1; cdr3_aa: ASSYSDSGNEQF
cdr3_length: 11; v_call: TRBV7-2; j_call: TRBJ1-4; cdr3_aa: ASSLNKGEKLF
cdr3_length: 13; v_call: TRBV6-1; j_call: TRBJ2-7; cdr3_aa: ASSESLAGGYEQY
cdr3_length: 11; v_call: TRBV6-5; j_call: TRBJ2-3; cdr3_aa: ASRDRDADTQY
cdr3_length: 15; v_call: TRBV12-3/TRBV12-4; j_call: TRBJ1-2; cdr3_aa: ASSSDYRGSLNYGYT
cdr3_length: 13; v_call: TRBV5-1; j_call: TRBJ2-1; cdr3_aa: ASSVGTQWFDEQF
cdr3_length: 13; v_call: TRBV7-6; j_call: TRBJ2-7; cdr3_aa: ASSPSGGITYEQY
cdr3_length: 11; v_call: TRBV7-9; j_call: TRBJ1-4; cdr3_aa: ASSFEGNEKLF
cdr3_length: 14; v_call: TRBV19; j_call: TRBJ2-7; cdr3_aa: ASTPTGGPLVYEQY
cdr3_length: 11; v_call: TRBV6-5; j_call: TRBJ2-5; cdr3_aa: ASSPLAGKTQY